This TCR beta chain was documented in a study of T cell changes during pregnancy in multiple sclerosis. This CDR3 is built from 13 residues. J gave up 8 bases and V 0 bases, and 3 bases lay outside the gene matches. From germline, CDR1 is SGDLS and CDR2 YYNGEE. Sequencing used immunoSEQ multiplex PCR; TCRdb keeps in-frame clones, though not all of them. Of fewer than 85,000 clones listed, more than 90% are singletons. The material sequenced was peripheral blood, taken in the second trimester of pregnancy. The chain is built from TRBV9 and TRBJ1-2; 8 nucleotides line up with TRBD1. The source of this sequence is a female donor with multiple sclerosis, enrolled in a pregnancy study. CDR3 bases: TGTGCCAGCAGCGTAGAGGCAGGGGGCGGCTACACCTTC. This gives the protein CASSVEAGGGYTF. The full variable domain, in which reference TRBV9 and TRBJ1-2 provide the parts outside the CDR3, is DSGVTQTPKHLITATGQRVTLRCSPRSGDLSVYWYQQSLDQGLQFLIQYYNGEERAKGNILERFSAQQFPDLHSELNLSSLELGDSALYFCASSVEAGGGYTFGSGTRLTVV.